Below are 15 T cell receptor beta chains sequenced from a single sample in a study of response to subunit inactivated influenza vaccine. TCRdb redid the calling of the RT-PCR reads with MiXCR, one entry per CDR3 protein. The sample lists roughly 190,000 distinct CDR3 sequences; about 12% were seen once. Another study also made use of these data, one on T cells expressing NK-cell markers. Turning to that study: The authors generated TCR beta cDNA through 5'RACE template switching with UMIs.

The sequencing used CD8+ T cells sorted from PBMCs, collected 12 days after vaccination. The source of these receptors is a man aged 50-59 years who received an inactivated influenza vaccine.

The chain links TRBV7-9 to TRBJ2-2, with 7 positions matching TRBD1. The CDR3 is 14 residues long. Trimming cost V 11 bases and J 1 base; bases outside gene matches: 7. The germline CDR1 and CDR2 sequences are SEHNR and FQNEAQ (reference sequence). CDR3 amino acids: CAGVGTENTGELFF. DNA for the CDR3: TGTGCCGGGGTGGGGACAGAGAACACCGGGGAGCTGTTTTTT.

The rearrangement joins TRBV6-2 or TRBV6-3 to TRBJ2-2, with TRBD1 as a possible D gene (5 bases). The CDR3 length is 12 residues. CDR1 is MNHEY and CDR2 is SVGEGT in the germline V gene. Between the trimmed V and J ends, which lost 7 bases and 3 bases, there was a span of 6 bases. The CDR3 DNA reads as TGTGCCAGCATAGGGGACACCGGGGAGCTGTTTTTT. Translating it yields CASIGDTGELFF.

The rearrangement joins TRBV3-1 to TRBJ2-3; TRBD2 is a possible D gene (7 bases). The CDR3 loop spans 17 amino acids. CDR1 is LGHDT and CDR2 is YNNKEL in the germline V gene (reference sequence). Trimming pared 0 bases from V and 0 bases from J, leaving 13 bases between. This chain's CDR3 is CASSQDWGGPSTDTQYF. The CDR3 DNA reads TGTGCCAGCAGCCAAGATTGGGGGGGCCCTAGCACAGATACGCAGTATTTT.

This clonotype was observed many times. The CDR3 DNA reads TGTGCCAGCAGTCTGCAGCCTAGCTACGAGCAGTACTTC. Residues: CASSLQPSYEQYF. The chain joins TRBV6-5 to TRBJ2-7; no reliable D call. The CDR3 consists of 13 residues. CDR1 and CDR2 from the germline V gene are MNHEY and SVGAGI. V shed 5 bases and J shed 3 bases, with 11 bases lying between them.

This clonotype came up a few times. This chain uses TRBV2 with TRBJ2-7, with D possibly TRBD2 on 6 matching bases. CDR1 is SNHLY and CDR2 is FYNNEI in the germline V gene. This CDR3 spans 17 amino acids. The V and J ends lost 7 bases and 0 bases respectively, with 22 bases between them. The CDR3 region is CASIGPTSGSPSYEQYF. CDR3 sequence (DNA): TGTGCCAGCATCGGGCCTACCTCCGGGAGTCCCTCCTACGAGCAGTACTTC.

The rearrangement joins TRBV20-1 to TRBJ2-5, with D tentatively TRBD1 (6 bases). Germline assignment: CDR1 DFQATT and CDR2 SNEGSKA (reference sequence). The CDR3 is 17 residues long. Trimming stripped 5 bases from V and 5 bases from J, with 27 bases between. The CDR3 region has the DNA TGCAGTGCTTATTGGGGGCCACTCGAGATAGCTACGGAGACCCAGTACTTC. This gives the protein CSAYWGPLEIATETQYF.

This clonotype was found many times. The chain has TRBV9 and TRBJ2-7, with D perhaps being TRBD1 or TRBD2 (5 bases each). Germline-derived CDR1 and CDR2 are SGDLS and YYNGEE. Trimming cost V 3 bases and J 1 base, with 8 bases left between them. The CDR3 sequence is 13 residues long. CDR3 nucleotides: TGTGCCAGCAGCGGGGACGCGTCCTACGAGCAGTACTTC. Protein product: CASSGDASYEQYF. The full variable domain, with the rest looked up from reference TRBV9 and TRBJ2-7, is DSGVTQTPKHLITATGQRVTLRCSPRSGDLSVYWYQQSLDQGLQFLIQYYNGEERAKGNILERFSAQQFPDLHSELNLSSLELGDSALYFCASSGDASYEQYFGPGTRLTVT.

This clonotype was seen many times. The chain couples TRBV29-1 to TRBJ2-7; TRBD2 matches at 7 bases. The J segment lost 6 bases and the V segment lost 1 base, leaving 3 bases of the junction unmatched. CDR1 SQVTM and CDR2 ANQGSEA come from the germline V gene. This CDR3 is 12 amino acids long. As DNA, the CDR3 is TGCAGCGTTGAAGGCAGGGAGGGCGAGCAGTACTTC. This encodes CSVEGREGEQYF.

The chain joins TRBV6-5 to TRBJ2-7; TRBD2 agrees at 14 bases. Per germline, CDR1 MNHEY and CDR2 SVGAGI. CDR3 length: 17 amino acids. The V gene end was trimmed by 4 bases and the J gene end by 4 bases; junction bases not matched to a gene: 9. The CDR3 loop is CASSSPRLAGGLYEQYF. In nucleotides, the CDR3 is TGTGCCAGCAGTTCCCCGAGACTAGCGGGAGGGTTGTACGAGCAGTACTTC.

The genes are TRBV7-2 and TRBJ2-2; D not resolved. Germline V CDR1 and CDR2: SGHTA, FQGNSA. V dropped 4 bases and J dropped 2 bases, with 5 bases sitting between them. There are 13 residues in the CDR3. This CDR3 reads CASSSKNTGELFF. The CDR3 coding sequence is TGTGCCAGCAGCTCAAAAAACACCGGGGAGCTGTTTTTT.

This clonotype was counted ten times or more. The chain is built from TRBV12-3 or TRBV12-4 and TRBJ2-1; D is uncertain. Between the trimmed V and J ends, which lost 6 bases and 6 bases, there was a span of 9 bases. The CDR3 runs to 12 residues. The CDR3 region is CASSLYGNEQFF. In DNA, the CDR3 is TGTGCCAGCAGCCTCTATGGCAATGAGCAGTTCTTC.

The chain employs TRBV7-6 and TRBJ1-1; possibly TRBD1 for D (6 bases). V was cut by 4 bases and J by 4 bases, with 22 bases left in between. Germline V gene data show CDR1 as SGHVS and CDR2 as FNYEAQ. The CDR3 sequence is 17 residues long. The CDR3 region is CASSSDDWAGRGTEAFF. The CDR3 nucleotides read TGTGCCAGCAGCTCCGACGACTGGGCCGGCAGGGGCACTGAAGCTTTCTTT.

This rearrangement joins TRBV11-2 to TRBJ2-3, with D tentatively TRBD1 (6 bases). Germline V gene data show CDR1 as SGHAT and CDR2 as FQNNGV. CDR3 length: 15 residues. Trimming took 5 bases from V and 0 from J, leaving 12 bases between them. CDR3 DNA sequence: TGTGCCAGCAGCCCGCACAGGGTCAGCACAGATACGCAGTATTTT. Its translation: CASSPHRVSTDTQYF. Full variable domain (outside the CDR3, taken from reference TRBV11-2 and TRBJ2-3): EAGVAQSPRYKIIEKRQSVAFWCNPISGHATLYWYQQILGQGPKLLIQFQNNGVVDDSQLPKDRFSAERLKGVDSTLKIQPAKLEDSAVYLCASSPHRVSTDTQYFGPGTRLTVL.

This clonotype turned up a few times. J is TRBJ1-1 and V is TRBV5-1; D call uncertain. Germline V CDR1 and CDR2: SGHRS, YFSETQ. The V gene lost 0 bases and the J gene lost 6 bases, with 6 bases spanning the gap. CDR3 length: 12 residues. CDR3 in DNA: TGCGCCAGCAGCTTGGAATGGCCTGAAGCTTTCTTT. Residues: CASSLEWPEAFF.

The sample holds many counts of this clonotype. The CDR3 nucleotides are TGTGCCAGCAGCTTACAATCAGGGGGGGATGGCTACACCTTC. Protein sequence: CASSLQSGGDGYTF. The genes are TRBV7-9 and TRBJ1-2; TRBD1 matches 7 bases. Germline lookup yields CDR1 SEHNR and CDR2 FQNEAQ (reference sequence). Trimming removed 2 bases from V and 6 bases from J; junction bases left unmatched: 6. The CDR3 length is 14 residues.